One sample yielded the 3 T cell receptor beta chains listed below, sequenced in a study of blood T cell repertoires in COVID-19. The data were produced by immunoSEQ multiplex PCR, yet TCRdb's version contains in-frame clones alone and is incomplete. The profile shows roughly 300,000 clones, approximately 90% of them singletons. The specimen was peripheral blood. All receptors derive from a woman in her thirties with COVID-19, enrolled during active disease.

This chain connects TRBV15 to TRBJ2-3, with 9 nucleotides matching TRBD2. V shed 5 bases, J shed 6 bases, and the junction held 9 bases outside the gene matches. The CDR3 loop spans 15 amino acids. Germline CDR1 LNHNV, CDR2 YYDKDF (reference sequence). CDR3 nucleotides: TGTGCCACCAGCCTTACTAGCGGGTGGGTCGATACGCAGTATTTT. Its translation: CATSLTSGWVDTQYF.

This rearrangement joins TRBV5-1 to TRBJ2-2; D is undetermined. The CDR3 runs to 13 residues. The V gene's germline CDR1 is SGHRS and CDR2 YFSETQ. With 1 base removed from V and 4 bases from J, the gap between germline ends came to 5 bases. The chain's CDR3 is CASSLWATGELFF. Here the CDR3 DNA reads TGCGCCAGCAGCTTGTGGGCCACCGGGGAGCTGTTTTTT.

This chain joins TRBV6-4 and TRBJ1-1; TRBD1 agrees at 12 bases. V lost 5 bases and J lost 2; bases outside the gene matches: 6. The CDR3 sequence is 16 residues long. In germline, CDR1 is MRHNA, CDR2 SNTAGT. This CDR3 is CASSKRDRGPNTEAFF. The DNA of the CDR3 is TGTGCCAGCAGTAAGCGGGACAGGGGGCCAAACACTGAAGCTTTCTTT.